A single sample is the source of the 3 T cell receptor beta chains below, sequenced in a study of blood T cell repertoires in COVID-19. TCRdb's copy holds only in-frame clones and misses some; the assay was immunoSEQ multiplex PCR. The sample shows 95,000 to 110,000 clones, roughly four fifths of them seen only once. Input material: peripheral blood. These receptor sequences come from a man aged 60 to 75 with acute or convalescent COVID-19.

The chain recombines TRBV19 with TRBJ2-1, with D unclear. Trimming removed 3 bases from V and 10 bases from J, with 7 bases in between. The V gene's germline CDR1 is LNHDA and CDR2 SQIVND (reference sequence). The CDR3 has 11 amino acids. This chain's CDR3 is CASSIVEEQFF. The CDR3 DNA reads as TGTGCCAGTAGTATTGTGGAGGAGCAGTTCTTC.

The V and J genes are TRBV20-1 and TRBJ2-2, with a weak D call TRBD1 (6 bases). The germline V and J ends were trimmed by 3 bases and 7 bases, with 18 bases remaining between them. Germline CDR1 and CDR2: DFQATT and SNEGSKA (reference sequence). The CDR3 has 15 amino acids. The CDR3 region is CSASKGVGAGGELFF. The CDR3, as DNA: TGCAGTGCTAGTAAAGGAGTGGGGGCTGGCGGGGAGCTGTTTTTT.

This rearrangement joins TRBV12-3 or TRBV12-4 to TRBJ2-1, with unresolved D. The CDR3 length is 13 residues. Trimming left V 7 bases short and J 9 bases short, with 16 bases between. Written as DNA, the CDR3 is TGTGCCAGCACTATTGATACCCGCGGTGAGCAGTTCTTC. This sequence encodes CASTIDTRGEQFF.